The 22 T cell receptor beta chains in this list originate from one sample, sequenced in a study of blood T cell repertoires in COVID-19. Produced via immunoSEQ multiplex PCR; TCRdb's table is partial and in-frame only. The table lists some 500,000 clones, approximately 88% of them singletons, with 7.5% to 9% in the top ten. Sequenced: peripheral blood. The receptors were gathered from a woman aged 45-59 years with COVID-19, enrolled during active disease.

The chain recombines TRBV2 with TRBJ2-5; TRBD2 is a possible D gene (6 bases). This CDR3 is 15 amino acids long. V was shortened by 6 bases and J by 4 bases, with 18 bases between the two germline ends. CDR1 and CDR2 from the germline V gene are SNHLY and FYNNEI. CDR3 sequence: CASRARAGPGETQYF. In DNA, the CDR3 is TGTGCCAGCAGGGCTCGAGCGGGCCCAGGAGAGACCCAGTACTTC.

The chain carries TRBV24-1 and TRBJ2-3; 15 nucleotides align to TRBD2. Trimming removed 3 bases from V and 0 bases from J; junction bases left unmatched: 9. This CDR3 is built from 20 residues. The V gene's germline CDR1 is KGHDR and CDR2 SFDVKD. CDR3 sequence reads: CATSDPGTSGGPTSTDTQYF. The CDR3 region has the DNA TGTGCCACCAGTGATCCCGGGACTAGCGGGGGGCCGACTAGCACAGATACGCAGTATTTT.

The DNA of the CDR3 is TGTGCCAGTAGTATTCAAAGGACAGCCTACACTGAAGCTTTCTTT. Translation gives CASSIQRTAYTEAFF. The V and J genes are TRBV19 and TRBJ1-1, with a tentative D call TRBD1 (6 bases). Germline lookup yields CDR1 LNHDA and CDR2 SQIVND (reference sequence). The V gene lost 3 bases and the J gene lost 3 bases, with 14 bases spanning the gap. The CDR3 has 15 residues. Complete variable domain (other parts from reference TRBV19 and TRBJ1-1): DGGITQSPKYLFRKEGQNVTLSCEQNLNHDAMYWYRQDPGQGLRLIYYSQIVNDFQKGDIAEGYSVSREKKESFPLTVTSAQKNPTAFYLCASSIQRTAYTEAFFGQGTRLTVV.

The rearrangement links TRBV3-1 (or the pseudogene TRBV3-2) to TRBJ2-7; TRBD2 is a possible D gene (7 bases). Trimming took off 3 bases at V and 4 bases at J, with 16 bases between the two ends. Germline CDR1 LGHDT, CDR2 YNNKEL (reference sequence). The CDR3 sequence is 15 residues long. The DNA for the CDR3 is TGTGCCAGCAGCCAGCAGTGGCGGGGGCTGTACGAGCAGTACTTC. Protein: CASSQQWRGLYEQYF.

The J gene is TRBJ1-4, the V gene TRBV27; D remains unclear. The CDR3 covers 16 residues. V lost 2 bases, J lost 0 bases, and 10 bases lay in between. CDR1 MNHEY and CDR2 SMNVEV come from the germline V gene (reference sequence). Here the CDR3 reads CASSLPLRATNEKLFF. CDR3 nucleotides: TGTGCCAGCAGTTTACCCCTCCGCGCAACTAATGAAAAACTGTTTTTT.

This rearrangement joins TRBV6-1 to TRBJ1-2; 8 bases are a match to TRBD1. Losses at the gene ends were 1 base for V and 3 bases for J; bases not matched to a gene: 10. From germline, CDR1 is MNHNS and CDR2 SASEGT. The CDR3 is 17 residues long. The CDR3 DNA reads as TGTGCCAGCAGTGAAGGAGGGCAGGGGGCGCATTACTATGGCTACACCTTC. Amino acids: CASSEGGQGAHYYGYTF.

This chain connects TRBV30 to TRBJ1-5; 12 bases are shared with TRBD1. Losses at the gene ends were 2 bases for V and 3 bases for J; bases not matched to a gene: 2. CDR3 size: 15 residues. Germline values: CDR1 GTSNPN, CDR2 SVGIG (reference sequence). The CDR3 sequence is CAWSWDRGPNQPQHF. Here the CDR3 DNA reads TGTGCCTGGAGTTGGGACAGGGGGCCCAATCAGCCCCAGCATTTT.

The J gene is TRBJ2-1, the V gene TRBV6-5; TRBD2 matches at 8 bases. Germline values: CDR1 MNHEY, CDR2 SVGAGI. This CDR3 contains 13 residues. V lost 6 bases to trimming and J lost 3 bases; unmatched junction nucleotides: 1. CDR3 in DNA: TGTGCCAGCAGACTAGCGGACTACAATGAGCAGTTCTTC. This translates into CASRLADYNEQFF.

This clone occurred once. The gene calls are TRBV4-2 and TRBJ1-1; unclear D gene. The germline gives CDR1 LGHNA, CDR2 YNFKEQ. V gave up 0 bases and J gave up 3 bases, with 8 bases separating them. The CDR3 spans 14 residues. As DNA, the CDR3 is TGTGCCAGCAGCCAAGACCCCGAGTACACTGAAGCTTTCTTT. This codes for CASSQDPEYTEAFF.

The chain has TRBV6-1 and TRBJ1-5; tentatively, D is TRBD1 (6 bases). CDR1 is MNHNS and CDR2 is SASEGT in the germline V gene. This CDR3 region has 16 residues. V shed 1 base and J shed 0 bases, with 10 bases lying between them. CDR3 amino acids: CASSEEGVYSNQPQHF. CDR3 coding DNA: TGTGCCAGCAGTGAAGAGGGGGTTTATAGCAATCAGCCCCAGCATTTT.

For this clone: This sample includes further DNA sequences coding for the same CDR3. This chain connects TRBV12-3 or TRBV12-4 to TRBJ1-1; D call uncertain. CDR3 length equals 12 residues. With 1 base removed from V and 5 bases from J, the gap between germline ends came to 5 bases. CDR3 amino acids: CASSLGQTEAFF. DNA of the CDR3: TGTGCCAGCAGTTTAGGCCAGACTGAAGCTTTCTTT.

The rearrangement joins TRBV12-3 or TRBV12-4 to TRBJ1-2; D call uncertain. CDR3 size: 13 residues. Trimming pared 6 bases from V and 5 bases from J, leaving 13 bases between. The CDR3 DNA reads TGTGCCAGCAGACCAGGATTGCCTTATGGCTACACCTTC. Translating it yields CASRPGLPYGYTF.

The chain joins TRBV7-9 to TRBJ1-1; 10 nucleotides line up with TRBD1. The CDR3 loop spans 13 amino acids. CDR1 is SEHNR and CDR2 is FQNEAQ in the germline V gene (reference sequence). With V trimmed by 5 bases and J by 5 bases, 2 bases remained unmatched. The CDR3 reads CASSDRGPTEAFF. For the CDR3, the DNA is TGTGCCAGCAGCGACAGGGGGCCTACTGAAGCTTTCTTT.

The CDR3 sequence is CSVIMGGANVLTF. The CDR3 DNA reads TGCAGCGTCATAATGGGGGGTGCCAACGTCCTGACTTTC. The J gene is TRBJ2-6, the V gene TRBV29-1, with a possible D match to TRBD2 (6 bases). Germline assignment: CDR1 SQVTM and CDR2 ANQGSEA. This CDR3 comprises 13 residues. Trimming took off 6 bases at V and 7 bases at J, with 13 bases between the two ends.

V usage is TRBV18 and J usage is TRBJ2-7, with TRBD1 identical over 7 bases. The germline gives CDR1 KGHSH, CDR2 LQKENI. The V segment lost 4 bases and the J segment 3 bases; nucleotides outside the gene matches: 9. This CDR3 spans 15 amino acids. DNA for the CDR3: TGTGCCAGCTCACTACTGGGGACAGCCAACTACGAGCAGTACTTC. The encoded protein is CASSLLGTANYEQYF.

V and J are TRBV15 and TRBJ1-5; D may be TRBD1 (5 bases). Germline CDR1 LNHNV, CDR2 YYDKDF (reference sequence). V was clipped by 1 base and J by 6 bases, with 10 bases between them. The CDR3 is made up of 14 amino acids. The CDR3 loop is CATSRGQSFQPQHF. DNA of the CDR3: TGTGCCACCAGCAGAGGACAGTCGTTTCAGCCCCAGCATTTT.

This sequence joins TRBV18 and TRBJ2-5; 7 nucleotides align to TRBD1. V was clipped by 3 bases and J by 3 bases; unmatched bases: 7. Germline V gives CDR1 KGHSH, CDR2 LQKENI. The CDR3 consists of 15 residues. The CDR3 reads CASSPFAGTEETQYF. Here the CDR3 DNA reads TGTGCCAGCTCACCGTTCGCCGGGACAGAAGAGACCCAGTACTTC.

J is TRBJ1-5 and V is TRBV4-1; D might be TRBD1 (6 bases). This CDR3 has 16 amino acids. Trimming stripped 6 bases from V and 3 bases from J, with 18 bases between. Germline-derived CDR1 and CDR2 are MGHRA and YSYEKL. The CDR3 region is CASSKGRGQLNQPQHF. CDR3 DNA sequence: TGCGCCAGCAGTAAAGGCCGCGGACAGCTCAATCAGCCCCAGCATTTT.

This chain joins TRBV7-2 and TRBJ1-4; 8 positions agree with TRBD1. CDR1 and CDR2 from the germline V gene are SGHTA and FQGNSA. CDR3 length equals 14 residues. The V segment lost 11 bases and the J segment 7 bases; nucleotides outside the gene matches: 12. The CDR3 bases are TGTGCCGGCTCATCGGACAGGGTCGGTGAAAAACTGTTTTTT. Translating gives CAGSSDRVGEKLFF.

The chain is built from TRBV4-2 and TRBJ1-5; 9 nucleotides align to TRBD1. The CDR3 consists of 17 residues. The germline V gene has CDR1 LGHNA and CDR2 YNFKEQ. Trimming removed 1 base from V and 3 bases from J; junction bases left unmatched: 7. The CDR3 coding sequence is TGTGCCAGCAGCCAAGGTGCGGACAGGGGACCCAATCAGCCCCAGCATTTT. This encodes CASSQGADRGPNQPQHF.

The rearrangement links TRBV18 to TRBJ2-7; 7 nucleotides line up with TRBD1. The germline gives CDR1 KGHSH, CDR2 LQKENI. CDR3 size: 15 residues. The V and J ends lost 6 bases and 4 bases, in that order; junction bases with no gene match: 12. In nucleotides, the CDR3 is TGTGCCAGCTCTCCATGGGACAGCGGAGTATACGAGCAGTACTTC. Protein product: CASSPWDSGVYEQYF.

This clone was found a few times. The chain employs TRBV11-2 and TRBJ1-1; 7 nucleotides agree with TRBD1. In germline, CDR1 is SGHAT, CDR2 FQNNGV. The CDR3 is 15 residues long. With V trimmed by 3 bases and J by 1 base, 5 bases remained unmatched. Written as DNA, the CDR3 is TGTGCCAGCAGCTTCTCCCCAGGGGGGAACACTGAAGCTTTCTTT. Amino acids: CASSFSPGGNTEAFF.